What follows are 2 T cell receptor beta chains derived from one specimen sequenced in a study of OX40 agonist ivuxolimab in advanced cancers. The data were produced by immunoSEQ multiplex PCR, yet TCRdb's version contains in-frame clones alone and is incomplete. The sample records under 75,000 clones, roughly 92% being singletons. This sample comprised CD4+ or CD8+ T cells sorted from blood, obtained in a trial of the OX40 agonist ivuxolimab. These TCRs come from an adult with an advanced solid tumor such as melanoma, head and neck, liver or kidney cancer.

The genes are TRBV7-9 and TRBJ2-7, with TRBD1 matching over 7 bases. The CDR3 is 14 residues long. Trimming at V came to 6 bases and at J to 3 bases, leaving 8 bases not matched to a gene. Germline CDR1 is SEHNR and CDR2 is FQNEAQ (reference sequence). The CDR3 DNA follows: TGTGCCAGCAGTACTAGGGGGCCTGACTACGAGCAGTACTTC. Amino acids: CASSTRGPDYEQYF.

The chain has TRBV7-8 and TRBJ2-1, with 13 bases that match TRBD2. The CDR3 is 18 residues long. The germline V gene has CDR1 SGHVS and CDR2 FQNEAQ. V trimming: 2 bases; J trimming: 14 bases; junction bases outside the gene matches: 18. The CDR3 region has the DNA TGTGCCAGCAGCTTACGACTAGCGGGGGGACAAGTCCGTTTAGGAAAGTTCTTC. This codes for CASSLRLAGGQVRLGKFF.